This TCR beta chain was sequenced in a study of T cell responses to AZD1222 COVID-19 vaccine. Regarding the study as a whole: Baseline serostatus was positive in only a handful of AZD1222 recipients.

The table came from immunoSEQ multiplex PCR; TCRdb's copy has only in-frame clones and leaves some out. Of approximately 90,000 clones listed, about 87% are singletons. With regard to this clone: Its target is unknown.

Deletions cut 1 base from V and 2 bases from J, with 23 bases between. The CDR3 extends over 19 amino acids. Germline assignment: CDR1 LGHNA and CDR2 YNFKEQ. This chain links TRBV4-2 with TRBJ1-1; D may be TRBD1 (5 bases). This sequence was found in an adult in good health. The sample was peripheral blood, taken on day 0 of AZD1222 vaccination. CDR3: CASSQGVSGRRGINTEAFF. The CDR3 coding sequence is TGTGCCAGCAGCCAAGGTGTGAGTGGGCGTCGGGGCATAAACACTGAAGCTTTCTTT.